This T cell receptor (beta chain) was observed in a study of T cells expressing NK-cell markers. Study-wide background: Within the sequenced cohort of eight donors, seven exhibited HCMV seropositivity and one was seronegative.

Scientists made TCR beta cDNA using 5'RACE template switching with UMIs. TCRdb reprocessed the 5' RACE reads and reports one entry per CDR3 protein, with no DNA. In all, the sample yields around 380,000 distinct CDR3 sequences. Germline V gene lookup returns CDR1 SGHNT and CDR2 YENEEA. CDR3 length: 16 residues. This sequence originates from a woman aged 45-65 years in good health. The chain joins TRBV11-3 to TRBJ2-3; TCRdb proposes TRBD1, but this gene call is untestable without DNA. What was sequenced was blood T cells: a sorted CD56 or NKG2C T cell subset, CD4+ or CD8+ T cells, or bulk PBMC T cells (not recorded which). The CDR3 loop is CASSPDDLRGTDTQYF. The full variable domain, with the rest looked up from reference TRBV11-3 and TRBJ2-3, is EAGVVQSPRYKIIEKKQPVAFWCNPISGHNTLYWYLQNLGQGPELLIRYENEEAVDDSQLPKDRFSAERLKGVDSTLKIQPAELGDSAVYLCASSPDDLRGTDTQYFGPGTRLTVL.